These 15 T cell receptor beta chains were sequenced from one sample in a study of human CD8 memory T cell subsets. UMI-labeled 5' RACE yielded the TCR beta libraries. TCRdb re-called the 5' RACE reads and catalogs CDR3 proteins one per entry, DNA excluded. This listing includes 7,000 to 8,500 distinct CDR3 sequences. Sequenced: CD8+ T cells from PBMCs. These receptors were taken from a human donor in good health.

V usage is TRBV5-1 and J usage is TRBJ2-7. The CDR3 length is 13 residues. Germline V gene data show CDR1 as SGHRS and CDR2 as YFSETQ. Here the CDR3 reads CASSLGADYEQYF.

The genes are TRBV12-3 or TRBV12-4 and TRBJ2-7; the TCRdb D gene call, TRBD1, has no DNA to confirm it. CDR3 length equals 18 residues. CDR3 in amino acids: CASSLGSGQGPRVYEQYF.

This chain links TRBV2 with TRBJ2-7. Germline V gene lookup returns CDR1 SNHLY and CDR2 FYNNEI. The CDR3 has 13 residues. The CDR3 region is CASSGANHYEQYF.

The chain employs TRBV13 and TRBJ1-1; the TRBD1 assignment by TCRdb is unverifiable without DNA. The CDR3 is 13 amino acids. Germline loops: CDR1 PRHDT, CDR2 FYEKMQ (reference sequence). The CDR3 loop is CASSLGQVTEAFF.

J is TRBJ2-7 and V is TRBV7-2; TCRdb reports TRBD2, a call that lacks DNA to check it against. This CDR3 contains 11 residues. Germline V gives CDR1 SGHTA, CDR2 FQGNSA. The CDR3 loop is CASTSGYEQYF.

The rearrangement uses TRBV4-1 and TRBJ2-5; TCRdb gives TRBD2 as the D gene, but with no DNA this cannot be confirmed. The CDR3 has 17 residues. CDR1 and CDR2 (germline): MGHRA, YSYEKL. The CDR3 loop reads CASSPGGGGGTQETQYF.

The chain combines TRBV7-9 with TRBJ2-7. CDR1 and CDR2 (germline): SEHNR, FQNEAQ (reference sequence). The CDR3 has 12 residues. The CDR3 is CASRDQAYEQYF.

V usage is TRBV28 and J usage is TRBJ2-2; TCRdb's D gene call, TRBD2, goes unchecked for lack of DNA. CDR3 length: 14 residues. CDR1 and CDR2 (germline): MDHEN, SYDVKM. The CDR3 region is CASSLGLDPGELFF.

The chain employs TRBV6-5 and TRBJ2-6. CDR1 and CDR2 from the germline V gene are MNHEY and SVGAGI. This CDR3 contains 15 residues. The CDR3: CASSLDGSGANVLTF.

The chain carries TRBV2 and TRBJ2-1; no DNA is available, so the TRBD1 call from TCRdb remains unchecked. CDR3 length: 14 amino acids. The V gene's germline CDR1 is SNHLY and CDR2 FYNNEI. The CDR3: CASSEALAGREQFF.

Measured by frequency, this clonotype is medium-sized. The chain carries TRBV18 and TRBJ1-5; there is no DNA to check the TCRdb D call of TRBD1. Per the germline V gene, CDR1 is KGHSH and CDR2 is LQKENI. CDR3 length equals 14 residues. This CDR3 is CASSTGGSNQPQHF.

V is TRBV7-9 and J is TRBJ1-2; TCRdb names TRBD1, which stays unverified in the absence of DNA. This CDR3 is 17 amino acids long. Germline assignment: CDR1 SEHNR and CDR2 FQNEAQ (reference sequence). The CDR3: CASSPLRDRGRLNGYTF.

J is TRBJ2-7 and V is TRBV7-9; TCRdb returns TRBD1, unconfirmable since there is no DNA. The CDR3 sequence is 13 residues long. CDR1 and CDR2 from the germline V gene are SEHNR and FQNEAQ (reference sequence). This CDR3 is CASSPGTPLEQYF. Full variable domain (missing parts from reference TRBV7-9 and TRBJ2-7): DTGVSQNPRHKITKRGQNVTFRCDPISEHNRLYWYRQTLGQGPEFLTYFQNEAQLEKSRLLSDRFSAERPKGSFSTLEIQRTEQGDSAMYLCASSPGTPLEQYFGPGTRLTVT.

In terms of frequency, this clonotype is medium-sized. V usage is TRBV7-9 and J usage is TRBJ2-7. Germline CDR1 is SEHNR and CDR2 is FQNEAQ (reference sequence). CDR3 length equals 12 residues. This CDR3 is CASSLGGSSLYF.

This chain's CDR3 is CASSITGDSSYEQYF. The rearrangement joins TRBV5-1 to TRBJ2-7; lacking DNA, the TRBD1 call made by TCRdb goes unchecked. The CDR3 is 15 residues long. Germline values: CDR1 SGHRS, CDR2 YFSETQ.